Reported below is one T cell receptor (beta chain). At least ten counts were recorded for this clonotype. Its target antigen remains unknown. No qualities accompany the bases; no much larger clone lies one base away. Synthesis of TCR cDNA relied on 5'RACE template switching, a step that introduced a universal primer site along with unique molecular identifiers. cDNA synthesis was primed from both the TCR alpha and TCR beta constant segments. Libraries were amplified in two PCR steps, with sample barcodes and sequencing adapters added in the second step. Sequencing of libraries was done on Illumina HiSeq 2500 (2x100 bp) or NovaSeq (2x150 bp). In the authors' own workflow: MIGEC was used to demultiplex reads and collapse the reads into UMI consensus sequences, and MiXCR was used for V(D)J alignment. Vaccine-responding clonotypes were defined with edgeR using replicate PBMC samples, requiring FDR below 0.01 and a log2 fold change above 5 up to day 15. CD4 or CD8 identity was assigned to each bulk clonotype according to whether the clonotype was present at higher abundance in the sequenced CD4 repertoire or the sequenced CD8 repertoire. TCRdb reworked the public reads: Q25 trimming with fastp, MiXCR clone assembly, productive beta chains retained. Rows are combined by CDR3 protein, so each entry shows the most common genes and DNA. The authors' filters were not applied to this entry. The table for this sample lists hundreds of thousands of distinct CDR3 sequences; roughly 12% of them were counted only once. The top ten constitute over 12% of the sample.

Cut back by 0 bases and 2 bases, the V and J ends lie 5 bases apart. Sequences LGHNA (CDR1) and YNFKEQ (CDR2) are obtained from the germline V gene. Spanning cysteine to phenylalanine, the CDR3 consists of 13 amino acids. The entry retains the CDR3 DNA only, 39 bases that are in frame from base 1. The data are from a study of T cells after yellow fever vaccination (dated 2019 in TCRdb). Background for the entire study: The SMART-Seq v4 Ultra Low Input RNA kit was used to prepare libraries from fractions with low cell numbers. To track T-cell clones before and after primary and booster YFV17D yellow fever vaccination, bulk TCR alpha and beta repertoires were sequenced longitudinally. Blood was collected at multiple timepoints before and after primary and secondary immunization, and bulk PBMC replicates and cell subsets were isolated. The cohort comprised two healthy male donors, one aged 18 to 30 and one aged 30 to 40 years. Broad study findings and their caveats: Because abundant contaminating clonotypes from the bulk population could be contained in FACS-sorted repertoires, computational filtering was required. The secondary T-cell response was weaker than the primary response but faster, peaking on day 5 instead of day 15. After the booster, most of the clones that had expanded following primary vaccination were detected again (approximately 95% of CD4 and 80% to 90% of CD8), which suggests that memory was broadly maintained. Because the study included only a couple of donors, the extent to which the findings can be generalized is limited. A small share of clonotypes occurred in both CD4 and CD8 compartments, likely arising from convergent recombination.

In the paper's terms, the treatment or condition label means: live attenuated yellow fever vaccine strain. Two biological replicates of bulk PBMCs were collected at each blood-draw timepoint. PBMCs were isolated from peripheral blood using a standard Ficoll-Paque protocol. TriZol was used to extract RNA from bulk PBMCs, from CD4 and CD8 fractions, and from dextramer-positive and dextramer-negative fractions. This TCR was recovered from a man aged 30-40 years who received the YFV17D yellow fever vaccine. The material sequenced was PBMCs, taken on the day of the yellow fever booster vaccination. The sequence is built from TRBV4-2 and TRBJ2-7; no D gene is confidently identified. The DNA reads TGTGCCAGCAGCCAAGAAGGGCCCTACGAGCAGTACTTC. It encodes CASSQEGPYEQYF.